This TCR beta chain was recovered during a study of shared clonotypes between healthy human individuals. The CDR3 sequence is 15 residues long. Germline-derived CDR1 and CDR2 are SGHTA and FQGNSA. V was pared by 4 bases and J by 1 base, with 2 bases of the junction left unmatched. The naive CD8 population came from CD45RO-negative cells selected for CCR7, without terminally differentiated effector memory CD45RA+ cells. Profiled with immunoSEQ multiplex PCR; TCRdb holds only in-frame clones, not every one. Of 2 million or so clones listed, about 95% are singletons. The receptor's source is a young man in good health. The sequencing sample was made of naive CD8+ T cells sorted from blood. The J gene is TRBJ2-5, the V gene TRBV7-2; TRBD1 matches 11 bases. CDR3: CASSSDRGLQETQYF. CDR3 DNA sequence: TGTGCCAGCAGCTCGGACAGGGGGCTCCAAGAGACCCAGTACTTC.